The following is a T cell receptor (beta chain) sequence with its context. Its target is not known. The data belong to a study of blood T cells in healthy people across ages. Study as a whole: Every two T cells gave about one barcoded beta molecule via template switching. Regarding the study as a whole: Underestimates were what the diversity estimates from one million T cells were considered to be.

This CDR3 spans 18 amino acids. The germline V gene encodes CDR1 GTSNPN and CDR2 SVGIG (reference sequence). J gave up 0 bases and V 6 bases, and 15 bases lay outside the gene matches. Roughly 10 milliliters of peripheral blood were drawn from each donor. The second PCR ran 7 to 11 cycles with a sample-barcoded 5' primer and J-beta primers. TCRdb redid the calling of the 5' RACE reads with MiXCR, one entry per CDR3 protein. The sample includes under 750,000 distinct CDR3 sequences, about 45% of them seen just once. J is TRBJ2-1 and V is TRBV30, with 9 bases identical to TRBD2. Specimen: blood. This receptor was obtained from a man older than 75 in good health. CDR3 bases: TGTGCCTGCCTGTGGAGAGCGGGGGGCCTCAGCTCCTACAATGAGCAGTTCTTC. It specifies CACLWRAGGLSSYNEQFF.